A selection of T cell receptor beta chains follows, all from one sample in a study of T cells after yellow fever vaccination. Each CDR3 protein gets one entry after TCRdb re-called the 5' RACE reads with MiXCR. In the table there are 100,000 to 150,000 distinct CDR3 sequences, more than 6% of which are singletons. This specimen consisted of CD4+ T cells sorted from PBMCs, obtained around 10 days after the first yellow fever vaccination. The receptors derive from a man in his late teens or twenties who received the YFV17D yellow fever vaccine. Both conserved end residues are part of each CDR3. Each record gives: D gene, clone size, V gene, J gene, CDR3 DNA, CDR3 protein. D genes are given only for firm matches. Clone size, where shown, is once, few, many, or a class for clones that have expanded.

>TRBD1|many|TRBV12-3/TRBV12-4|TRBJ2-7
TGTGCCAGCAGTTTCGGACAGGGACCCTACGAGCAGTACTTC
CASSFGQGPYEQYF
>NA|NA|TRBV19|TRBJ1-1
TGTGCCACCCTAGCCTCGACACCCCCCGTCACTGAAGCTTTCTTT
CATLASTPPVTEAFF
>NA|many|TRBV19|TRBJ1-2
TGTGCCAGTAGTATGGGCAGTTCTAACTATGGCTACACCTTC
CASSMGSSNYGYTF
>NA|many|TRBV6-5|TRBJ1-5
TGTGCCAGCAGTTACCGTAAGGGTTGGGGCAATCAGCCCCAGCATTTT
CASSYRKGWGNQPQHF
>NA|many|TRBV2|TRBJ2-3
TGTGCCAGCAGTGTCGGCACAGATACGCAGTATTTT
CASSVGTDTQYF
>NA|many|TRBV5-1|TRBJ2-3
TGCGCCAGCAGATTCGGGGGAACTAGCACAGATACGCAGTATTTT
CASRFGGTSTDTQYF
>NA|many|TRBV7-9|TRBJ1-5
TGTGCCAGCAGCAGCGGGGATCAGCCCCAGCATTTT
CASSSGDQPQHF
>NA|many|TRBV12-3/TRBV12-4|TRBJ1-1
TGTGCCAGCAGTTTCCCGGGGAGCAACACTGAAGCTTTCTTT
CASSFPGSNTEAFF
>TRBD1|many|TRBV12-3/TRBV12-4|TRBJ2-1
TGTGCCAGCAGTCGGGACAGGCACCTGTTCTTC
CASSRDRHLFF
>NA|NA|TRBV7-8|TRBJ2-2
TGTGCCAGCACCCTAGGCCGGGGAAAAGGGGGGGGGAACACCGGGGAGCTGTTTTTT
CASTLGRGKGGGNTGELFF
>NA|NA|TRBV5-6|TRBJ2-7
TGTGCCAGCAGCTTGAAGGTTTTACTAGGGGACTACGAGCAGTACTTC
CASSLKVLLGDYEQYF
>TRBD2|NA|TRBV29-1|TRBJ2-5
TGCAGCGCGACCCCGTCTAGCGGGTCGATAGAGACCCAGTACTTC
CSATPSSGSIETQYF
>TRBD1|few|TRBV6-5|TRBJ1-5
TGTGCCAGCAGTAACGGACAGGGGGGTCAGCCCCAGCATTTT
CASSNGQGGQPQHF
>TRBD1|many|TRBV11-2|TRBJ2-7
TGTGCCAGCAGCTTAGATCAAGGAGACAGGGACGAGCAGTACTTC
CASSLDQGDRDEQYF
>NA|NA|TRBV9|TRBJ1-2
TGTGCCAGCAGCCCGAGGACAGACGTCTATGGCTACACCTTC
CASSPRTDVYGYTF
>NA|many|TRBV5-1|TRBJ1-1
TGCGCCAGCAGCTTGCAGACTGAGGCCGAAGCTTTCTTT
CASSLQTEAEAFF
>NA|NA|TRBV5-5|TRBJ2-1
TGTGCCAGCAGCTTGGGGCTCCCCTGGAGTGAGCAGTTCTTC
CASSLGLPWSEQFF
>TRBD2|many|TRBV10-3|TRBJ2-3
TGTGCCATCAGTGAAGTACTAGCGGGGGGATATACAGATACGCAGTATTTT
CAISEVLAGGYTDTQYF
>NA|many|TRBV6-2/TRBV6-3|TRBJ2-1
TGTGCCAGCGTCACCCCGGGGAGCTCCTACAATGAGCAGTTCTTC
CASVTPGSSYNEQFF
>NA|many|TRBV6-1|TRBJ2-5
TGTGCCAGCGGCCAGCCGGTGGGGCAAGAGACCCAGTACTTC
CASGQPVGQETQYF
>TRBD2|many|TRBV11-2|TRBJ2-3
TGTGCCAGCAGCCGCGGACTAGCGGGTCCCACAGATACGCAGTATTTT
CASSRGLAGPTDTQYF
>NA|few|TRBV3-1|TRBJ1-2
TGTGCCAGCAGCCAAGAGGGGGAGTACACCTTC
CASSQEGEYTF
>NA|many|TRBV9|TRBJ2-2
TGTGCCAGCACACGGGGGAACACCGGGGAGCTGTTTTTT
CASTRGNTGELFF
>TRBD2|many|TRBV7-3|TRBJ2-1
TGTGCCAGCAGCCCGACTAGCGGGGAGTGGGGGGAGCAGTTCTTC
CASSPTSGEWGEQFF
>NA|few|TRBV4-1|TRBJ1-2
TGCGCCAGCAGCCAAGACCCCGCGCCGGACTATGGCTACACCTTC
CASSQDPAPDYGYTF